The rows below give T cell receptor beta chains drawn from one sample of a study of blood T cell repertoires in COVID-19. This table comes from immunoSEQ multiplex PCR, and its TCRdb copy is limited to in-frame clones, with some not included. Among 160,000 or so clones listed, about 85% were seen once. The sequenced sample consisted of peripheral blood. These receptors all come from a woman between 65 and 79 years old with acute or convalescent COVID-19. CDR3s include the opening cysteine and the closing phenylalanine or tryptophan. The order of the fields is D gene, V gene, J gene, clone size, CDR3 protein, CDR3 DNA. The D gene is left open where the match is weak. Where a row states a size, it is once, few, many or the class of an expanded clone; other rows omit it.

NA	TRBV5-1	TRBJ1-1	few	CASSPGVMNTEAFF	TGCGCCAGCAGCCCAGGGGTAATGAACACTGAAGCTTTCTTT
TRBD1	TRBV29-1	TRBJ1-1	NA	CSVEPNRGLMNTEAFF	TGCAGCGTTGAACCGAACAGGGGGCTAATGAACACTGAAGCTTTCTTT
NA	TRBV6-5	TRBJ1-5	few	CASRGTPNQPQHF	TGTGCCAGCCGGGGAACTCCTAATCAGCCCCAGCATTTT
NA	TRBV4-2	TRBJ2-7	NA	CASSQNSNRMDNSYEQYF	TGTGCCAGCAGCCAGAATAGTAACAGGATGGACAACTCCTACGAGCAGTACTTC
NA	TRBV29-1	TRBJ1-2	NA	CSVEEGRGNGYTF	TGCAGCGTTGAAGAAGGTCGAGGGAATGGCTACACCTTC
TRBD1	TRBV29-1	TRBJ1-2	NA	CSVGQGAVGYTF	TGCAGCGTTGGACAGGGGGCGGTTGGCTACACCTTC
NA	TRBV6-5	TRBJ1-2	few	CASSYGGAGYTF	TGTGCCAGCAGTTACGGGGGGGCTGGCTACACCTTC
NA	TRBV16	TRBJ1-5	NA	CASSQNGAQGRGGQPQHF	TGTGCCAGCAGCCAAAATGGGGCACAGGGAAGGGGCGGTCAGCCCCAGCATTTT
NA	TRBV14	TRBJ1-1	NA	CASSQVQWNTEAFF	TGTGCCAGCAGCCAAGTACAGTGGAACACTGAAGCTTTCTTT
NA	TRBV12-3/TRBV12-4	TRBJ1-2	NA	CASSYQANYGYTF	TGTGCCAGCAGTTATCAGGCTAACTATGGCTACACCTTC
NA	TRBV30	TRBJ1-1	few	CAWSPVPEAFF	TGTGCCTGGAGTCCTGTTCCTGAAGCTTTCTTT
NA	TRBV6-5	TRBJ2-5	NA	CASSYGGGQQETQYF	TGTGCCAGCAGTTACGGGGGGGGCCAACAAGAGACCCAGTACTTC
NA	TRBV9	TRBJ1-4	NA	CASSADVSVNNEKLFF	TGTGCCAGCAGCGCCGATGTCTCGGTGAATAATGAAAAACTGTTTTTT
TRBD2	TRBV6-6	TRBJ2-3	NA	CASSSTSGTDTQYF	TGTGCCAGCAGTTCGACTAGCGGCACAGATACGCAGTATTTT
TRBD1	TRBV2	TRBJ1-5	NA	CASAGNRGAYQPQHF	TGTGCCAGCGCCGGCAACAGGGGGGCCTATCAGCCCCAGCATTTT
NA	TRBV5-6	TRBJ2-1	NA	CASSLATVYNEQFF	TGTGCCAGCAGCTTGGCCACGGTTTACAATGAGCAGTTCTTC
TRBD1	TRBV7-9	TRBJ1-6	NA	CASSKDRGASSYNSPLHF	TGTGCCAGCAGCAAGGACAGGGGGGCTAGCTCCTATAATTCACCCCTCCACTTT
NA	TRBV28	TRBJ2-2	once	CASSSSGFGNTGELFF	TGTGCCAGCAGCTCCTCCGGGTTCGGGAACACCGGGGAGCTGTTTTTT